This TCR beta chain was recorded in a study of neurological immune-mediated disorders. General study results and limits: In HTLV-1-associated myelopathy, TCR clonal expansion was greatest, whereas multiple sclerosis had the least, falling below healthy controls.

V lost 3 bases and J 7 bases, leaving 12 bases between the germline ends. This CDR3 is 13 amino acids long. Germline V CDR1 and CDR2: SGHVS, FNYEAQ. This clonotype was counted ten times or more. The antigen is undetermined. With 10-nucleotide random UMIs, 5'RACE was used to make the cDNA. Whenever a sequencing run was performed, it yielded over 180 million TCR-beta sequences from 15-18 subjects. MiXCR was run by TCRdb on the 5' RACE reads, yielding one entry per CDR3 protein. In the table there are approximately 46,000 distinct CDR3 sequences, around 10% of which are singletons. This rearrangement joins TRBV7-6 to TRBJ1-1; D ambiguous. Sequencing input: PBMCs. The source of this sequence is a man between 65 and 85 years old with HTLV-1-associated myelopathy (HAM/TSP). The chain's CDR3 is CASSLVGVGEAFF. For the CDR3, the DNA is TGTGCCAGCAGCTTGGTCGGGGTCGGTGAAGCTTTCTTT.